The 30 T cell receptor beta chains in this list originate from one sample, sequenced in a study of blood T cell repertoires in COVID-19. Sequencing used immunoSEQ multiplex PCR; TCRdb keeps in-frame clones, though not all of them. The sample shows over 200,000 clones, approximately 88% of them seen only once. The sequenced sample consisted of peripheral blood. The source is a human donor in a cohort sampled during active COVID-19.

The rearrangement uses TRBV28 and TRBJ2-1; D call uncertain. Trimming left V 5 bases short and J 0 bases short, with 11 bases between. This CDR3 has 15 residues. Germline V CDR1 and CDR2: MDHEN, SYDVKM. Written as DNA, the CDR3 is TGTGCCAGCAGTGGTCTCGTAGACTCCTACAATGAGCAGTTCTTC. Translated: CASSGLVDSYNEQFF.

V and J are TRBV7-2 and TRBJ2-3, with D uncertain. This CDR3 contains 14 residues. The V end was cut by 1 base, the J end by 6 bases, with 11 bases between. Germline-derived CDR1 and CDR2 are SGHTA and FQGNSA. Here the CDR3 reads CASSLVSRIDTQYF. DNA of the CDR3: TGTGCCAGCAGCTTAGTTTCTAGGATTGATACGCAGTATTTT.

The chain joins TRBV6-1 to TRBJ2-7; 8 positions agree with TRBD1. V shed 3 bases and J 6 bases; nucleotides not matched to a gene: 10. Looked up from germline, CDR1 is MNHNS and CDR2 is SASEGT. The CDR3 consists of 15 residues. This CDR3 is CASSENRGFWVEQYF. The CDR3 region has the DNA TGTGCCAGCAGTGAGAACAGGGGGTTTTGGGTCGAGCAGTACTTC.

The rearrangement uses TRBV5-1 and TRBJ2-7; 8 bases are a match to TRBD1. Looked up from germline, CDR1 is SGHRS and CDR2 is YFSETQ. The CDR3 is 14 amino acids. V lost 4 bases and J lost 4; bases outside the gene matches: 7. The CDR3 spells CASSDRQGRYEQYF. In nucleotides, the CDR3 is TGCGCCAGCAGCGACCGACAGGGGCGTTACGAGCAGTACTTC.

The J gene is TRBJ1-1, the V gene TRBV4-3; tentatively, D is TRBD1 (5 bases). From germline, CDR1 is LGHNA and CDR2 YSLEER. The V end was cut by 4 bases, the J end by 3 bases, with 18 bases between. CDR3 length: 16 amino acids. CDR3 bases: TGCGCCAGCAGCCGAGTTTATGCTTCAGGGCACACTGAAGCTTTCTTT. Amino acid sequence: CASSRVYASGHTEAFF.

The genes are TRBV10-1 and TRBJ1-5; D not resolved. Germline V gene data show CDR1 as WNHNN and CDR2 as SYGVQD (reference sequence). There are 16 residues in the CDR3. Trimming removed 0 bases from V and 5 bases from J, with 14 bases in between. CDR3 residues: CASSESTQDSYQPQHF. The CDR3 bases are TGCGCCAGCAGTGAGTCGACGCAGGACTCCTATCAGCCCCAGCATTTT.

CDR3 residues: CASSSLTSGRPYEQYF. DNA of the CDR3: TGTGCCAGCAGTTCCCTGACTAGCGGGAGGCCCTACGAGCAGTACTTC. The genes are TRBV6-5 and TRBJ2-7, with 13 positions matching TRBD2. The V segment lost 4 bases and the J segment 2 bases; nucleotides outside the gene matches: 5. CDR3 size: 16 residues. Germline-derived CDR1 and CDR2 are MNHEY and SVGAGI.

This clone was seen only a few times. The chain has TRBV4-2 and TRBJ1-5, with 8 nucleotides matching TRBD1. Germline V gives CDR1 LGHNA, CDR2 YNFKEQ. The CDR3 spans 15 residues. The V segment lost 1 base and the J segment 7 bases; nucleotides outside the gene matches: 6. This CDR3 is CASSQVLTGEQPQHF. The CDR3 nucleotides read TGTGCCAGCAGCCAAGTTCTGACAGGGGAACAGCCCCAGCATTTT.

The chain has TRBV4-3 and TRBJ1-1; TRBD1 might be the D (5 bases). This CDR3 comprises 16 residues. V shed 1 base and J shed 1 base, with 13 bases lying between them. The germline V gene has CDR1 LGHNA and CDR2 YSLEER. In nucleotides, the CDR3 is TGCGCCAGCAGCCAAGCCAGGGCGGGATGGAACACTGAAGCTTTCTTT. It yields the protein CASSQARAGWNTEAFF.

This chain connects TRBV11-3 to TRBJ2-1; 7 bases match TRBD2. V lost 5 bases to trimming and J lost 2 bases; unmatched junction nucleotides: 6. Germline assignment: CDR1 SGHNT and CDR2 YENEEA. There are 15 residues in the CDR3. CDR3 sequence (DNA): TGTGCCAGCAGCCAAGGTCTAGCGGCCTACAATGAGCAGTTCTTC. This translates into CASSQGLAAYNEQFF.

A single count supports this clone. The rearrangement uses TRBV4-3 and TRBJ2-7; TRBD2 matches 8 bases. The CDR3 is 17 amino acids. Germline V gives CDR1 LGHNA, CDR2 YSLEER. J gave up 6 bases and V 0 bases, and 13 bases lay outside the gene matches. The CDR3 here is CASSQDNPGGEGVEQYF. The DNA of the CDR3 is TGCGCCAGCAGCCAAGATAATCCGGGAGGGGAGGGCGTCGAGCAGTACTTC.

This clone came up once. This chain links TRBV9 with TRBJ2-7; perhaps TRBD2 as D (6 bases). The CDR3 totals 15 residues. V was shortened by 2 bases and J by 2 bases, with 14 bases between the two germline ends. CDR1 is SGDLS, CDR2 YYNGEE, per germline. CDR3 nucleotide sequence: TGTGCCAGCAGCGTGGGTCGGGGGATTGCCTACGAGCAGTACTTC. Its protein is CASSVGRGIAYEQYF.

J is TRBJ1-2 and V is TRBV7-2; D gene ambiguous. The CDR3 contains 13 residues. CDR1 and CDR2 (germline): SGHTA, FQGNSA. Between the trimmed V and J ends, which lost 4 bases and 8 bases, there was a span of 14 bases. CDR3 protein: CASSSQAEYGYTF. The CDR3 DNA sequence: TGTGCCAGCAGCTCCCAAGCGGAATACGGCTACACCTTC.

The chain joins TRBV25-1 to TRBJ2-7; D not resolved. This CDR3 has 11 amino acids. Germline-derived CDR1 and CDR2 are MGHDK and SYGVNS. V lost 2 bases and J 6 bases, leaving 5 bases between the germline ends. As DNA, the CDR3 is TGTGCCAGCAGTGAACTAGGCGAGCAGTACTTC. This translates into CASSELGEQYF.

This chain links TRBV4-2 with TRBJ2-1; D is perhaps TRBD1 (5 bases). Trimming took off 3 bases at V and 8 bases at J, with 11 bases between the two ends. Germline V gene sequence: CDR1 LGHNA, CDR2 YNFKEQ. This CDR3 is built from 13 residues. The DNA for the CDR3 is TGTGCCAGCAGCCAGACGATAGGGGATGAGCAGTTCTTC. Translating it yields CASSQTIGDEQFF.

The chain employs TRBV27 and TRBJ1-2; D ambiguous. The CDR3 spans 16 residues. V lost 4 bases and J lost 2, with 17 bases in between. CDR1 and CDR2 (germline): MNHEY, SMNVEV (reference sequence). The CDR3 spells CASSSHLSTSNYGYTF. CDR3 in DNA: TGTGCCAGCAGTTCTCACCTTTCGACAAGCAACTATGGCTACACCTTC.

The rearrangement uses TRBV9 and TRBJ2-7, with D unclear. Trimming shortened V by 0 bases and J by 3 bases, and 10 bases separated the two germline ends. This CDR3 is built from 14 residues. CDR1 is SGDLS and CDR2 is YYNGEE in the germline V gene. Written as DNA, the CDR3 is TGTGCCAGCAGCGTAGGAGGCTGCAACTACGAGCAGTACTTC. Its protein product is CASSVGGCNYEQYF.

The CDR3 here is CASSQPFGTGGNEQFF. CDR3 nucleotide sequence: TGTGCCAGCAGTCAACCCTTTGGGACAGGGGGCAATGAGCAGTTCTTC. V usage is TRBV25-1 and J usage is TRBJ2-1; TRBD1 aligns across 11 bases. J lost 6 bases, V lost 5 bases, and 9 bases had no gene match. CDR1 is MGHDK, CDR2 SYGVNS, per germline. The CDR3 length is 16 residues.

This chain connects TRBV15 to TRBJ2-7, with D perhaps TRBD1 (7 bases). Trimming stripped 3 bases from V and 5 bases from J, with 14 bases between. CDR1 and CDR2 from the germline V gene are LNHNV and YYDKDF (reference sequence). CDR3 size: 14 residues. In DNA form, the CDR3 reads TGTGCCACCAGCAGCCTTGACAGGGAGGACGAGCAGTACTTC. This codes for CATSSLDREDEQYF.

CDR3 protein: CASSGGGYEQYF. The CDR3, as DNA: TGTGCCAGCAGCGGCGGCGGGTACGAGCAGTACTTC. The rearrangement joins TRBV7-2 to TRBJ2-7, with D perhaps TRBD2 (5 bases). The CDR3 spans 12 residues. Germline-derived CDR1 and CDR2 are SGHTA and FQGNSA. The ends were cut back, 5 bases at V and 4 bases at J, with 9 bases in the middle.

The gene calls are TRBV14 and TRBJ1-2; no firm D call. Germline V gives CDR1 SGHDN, CDR2 FVKESK. V was trimmed by 0 bases and J by 4 bases, leaving 15 bases between them. This CDR3 spans 16 amino acids. Written as DNA, the CDR3 is TGTGCCAGCAGCCAAGACGTTAAGCCCTATTGCTATGGCTACACCTTC. This gives the protein CASSQDVKPYCYGYTF.

This chain uses TRBV7-2 with TRBJ2-2; 7 positions match TRBD2. Germline V lookup: CDR1 SGHTA, CDR2 FQGNSA. CDR3 length: 17 amino acids. V shed 6 bases, J shed 0 bases, and the junction held 10 bases outside the gene matches. The CDR3 bases are TGTGCCAGCAGAGTGGGAACTAGCGCCGCGAACACCGGGGAGCTGTTTTTT. As protein: CASRVGTSAANTGELFF.

This clone was seen only a few times. This chain joins TRBV20-1 and TRBJ1-2; weak D call: TRBD1 (6 bases). V lost 6 bases and J lost 4, with 9 bases in between. This CDR3 is 11 amino acids long. The germline V gene has CDR1 DFQATT and CDR2 SNEGSKA (reference sequence). The CDR3 sequence is CSATGAYGYTF. For the CDR3, the DNA is TGCAGTGCGACAGGTGCCTATGGCTACACCTTC.

V usage is TRBV27 and J usage is TRBJ1-1; D possibly corresponds to TRBD1 (5 bases). Germline lookup yields CDR1 MNHEY and CDR2 SMNVEV (reference sequence). Trimming removed 5 bases from V and 1 base from J, with 14 bases in between. The CDR3 sequence is 15 residues long. The CDR3 DNA sequence: TGTGCCAGCAGTCCCCTAGACAGTCCGAACACTGAAGCTTTCTTT. Translated, it gives CASSPLDSPNTEAFF.

This chain uses TRBV7-3 with TRBJ2-1; D possibly corresponds to TRBD1 (6 bases). The ends were cut back, 2 bases at V and 9 bases at J, with 26 bases in the middle. This CDR3 is 18 amino acids long. CDR1 and CDR2 from the germline V gene are SGHTA and FQGTGA. The CDR3 nucleotides are TGTGCCAGCAGCTTACGGAGCCTCCCAGGGGCTAAAACGGGTGAGCAGTTCTTC. The encoded protein is CASSLRSLPGAKTGEQFF.

The chain has TRBV24-1 and TRBJ2-7; TRBD1 matches at 9 bases. Germline V gene lookup returns CDR1 KGHDR and CDR2 SFDVKD. The CDR3 spans 12 residues. Trimming took 6 bases from V and 5 from J; bases not matched to a gene: 1. The CDR3 sequence is CATSRTGDEQYF. DNA for the CDR3: TGTGCCACCAGTCGGACAGGGGACGAGCAGTACTTC.

The chain links TRBV6-4 to TRBJ2-7; the match to TRBD2 covers 9 bases. From germline, CDR1 is MRHNA and CDR2 SNTAGT. This CDR3 spans 15 amino acids. V gave up 4 bases and J gave up 4 bases; unmatched junction bases: 8. The CDR3 reads CASSALAGGQYEQYF. The CDR3 coding sequence is TGTGCCAGCAGTGCCCTGGCGGGGGGGCAGTACGAGCAGTACTTC.

V gene TRBV4-1 combines with J gene TRBJ1-2, with D unresolved. The ends were cut back, 2 bases at V and 1 base at J, with 5 bases in the middle. From germline, CDR1 is MGHRA and CDR2 YSYEKL. The CDR3 is made up of 13 amino acids. CDR3 DNA sequence: TGCGCCAGCAGCCAACAGGATAACTATGGCTACACCTTC. It yields the protein CASSQQDNYGYTF.

The chain couples TRBV27 to TRBJ2-4; TRBD2 agrees at 7 bases. V lost 11 bases to trimming and J lost 0 bases; unmatched junction nucleotides: 10. Germline CDR1 MNHEY, CDR2 SMNVEV (reference sequence). There are 15 residues in the CDR3. CDR3 DNA sequence: TGTGCCGGCCCCGTTAGCGGGCTAGCCAAAAACATTCAGTACTTC. Amino acids: CAGPVSGLAKNIQYF.

V and J are TRBV24-1 and TRBJ2-5; 8 nucleotides line up with TRBD1. Trimming at V came to 3 bases and at J to 1 base, leaving 12 bases not matched to a gene. Looked up from germline, CDR1 is KGHDR and CDR2 is SFDVKD. The CDR3 has 18 amino acids. CDR3 in DNA: TGTGCCACCAGTGATGGGGCAGGGGGCCAATTTCCCCAAGAGACCCAGTACTTC. Its protein product is CATSDGAGGQFPQETQYF.